The entry below describes one T cell receptor beta chain. Sequenced by immunoSEQ multiplex PCR; TCRdb stores in-frame clones only, minus some. The top ten hold around 1.2% of the sample, which has about 65,000 clones, 90% seen once. CDR1 and CDR2 (germline): MDHEN, SYDVKM. V trimming: 9 bases; J trimming: 2 bases; junction bases outside the gene matches: 4. The CDR3 length is 16 residues. The entry originates in a study of control samples from healthy donors and cancer patients. Material: PBMCs. The TCR was taken from a woman aged 45 to 65 with colorectal cancer. V and J are TRBV28 and TRBJ2-1; TRBD2 agrees at 16 bases. CDR3 bases: TGTGCCAGTTCGGGACTAGCGGGGGGGCCCTACAATGAGCAGTTCTTC. It encodes CASSGLAGGPYNEQFF.